These 14 T cell receptor beta chains share one sample of origin, sequenced in a study of HIV-infected patients and healthy controls. Reverse transcription used roughly 480 ng RNA and constant-region primers for alpha and beta. Alpha and beta chain libraries were made separately by chain-specific third strand synthesis with multiplexing indices. MiXCR, run by TCRdb on the 5' RACE reads, gives a single entry per CDR3 protein. The repertoire holds roughly 18,000 distinct CDR3 sequences, with more than 10% as singletons. All unsorted peripheral T cells were captured because whole blood was used without fractionation. Sample: blood. These receptors came from an adult in good health.

By share, this clonotype counts as medium-sized (0.01 to 0.1%). CDR3 DNA sequence: TGTGCCAGTAGTATACGGGGAGCGAACACTGAAGCTTTCTTT. Translating gives CASSIRGANTEAFF. The J gene is TRBJ1-1, the V gene TRBV19; D uncertain. V was trimmed by 2 bases and J by 1 base, leaving 8 bases between them. This CDR3 has 14 residues. CDR1 LNHDA and CDR2 SQIVND come from the germline V gene (reference sequence).

By its share, this clonotype is medium-sized. This rearrangement joins TRBV7-2 to TRBJ2-2, with TRBD2 matching 10 bases. The CDR3 runs to 15 residues. Germline lookup yields CDR1 SGHTA and CDR2 FQGNSA. V lost 6 bases and J lost 7; bases outside the gene matches: 8. The CDR3 bases are TGTGCCAGCAGGTTTACTAGCGGGGCCAACGGGGAGCTGTTTTTT. It yields the protein CASRFTSGANGELFF.

This clonotype has more than one count but fewer than ten. The gene calls are TRBV20-1 and TRBJ1-5; no clear D gene. The V end was cut by 3 bases, the J end by 4 bases, with 10 bases between. This CDR3 contains 13 residues. Germline CDR1 DFQATT, CDR2 SNEGSKA (reference sequence). CDR3 DNA sequence: TGCAGTGCTAGCCGGGTCCTAAATCAGCCCCAGCATTTT. It translates to CSASRVLNQPQHF.

This clonotype was found once. V gene TRBV24-1 combines with J gene TRBJ2-1; possible D gene TRBD1, 6 bases. In germline, CDR1 is KGHDR, CDR2 SFDVKD. Trimming cost V 6 bases and J 7 bases, with 12 bases left between them. The CDR3 covers 13 residues. CDR3 loop: CATSYRAGNEQFF. The CDR3, as DNA: TGTGCCACCAGTTACAGGGCTGGGAATGAGCAGTTCTTC.

This clonotype was seen ten or more times. The chain is built from TRBV20-1 and TRBJ2-7; weak D call: TRBD1 (5 bases). Trimming removed 6 bases from V and 1 base from J, with 13 bases in between. The CDR3 is made up of 13 amino acids. Germline V lookup: CDR1 DFQATT, CDR2 SNEGSKA (reference sequence). CDR3 bases: TGCAGTGCCCCGGTAAGGGGATCCTACGAGCAGTACTTC. This translates into CSAPVRGSYEQYF.

The V gene is TRBV5-4, the J gene TRBJ2-5, with 7 bases matching TRBD1. This CDR3 has 16 amino acids. The ends lost 4 bases at V and 4 bases at J; junction bases unmatched: 13. The germline CDR1 and CDR2 sequences are SGHNT and YYREEE (reference sequence). The CDR3 loop reads CASSRTGQAEGETQYF. The CDR3 DNA is TGTGCCAGCAGCCGAACCGGACAGGCCGAGGGAGAGACCCAGTACTTC.

In its sample, this clonotype is medium-sized. The chain joins TRBV20-1 to TRBJ2-5, with TRBD1 as a possible D gene (5 bases). The CDR3 is 14 amino acids. V lost 3 bases and J lost 4, with 15 bases in between. Germline V CDR1 and CDR2: DFQATT, SNEGSKA (reference sequence). CDR3 DNA: TGCAGTGCTAGGGCCCGACAGCGACTAGAGACCCAGTACTTC. Protein sequence: CSARARQRLETQYF.

This clonotype was counted a few times. The chain joins TRBV2 to TRBJ2-3, with 8 bases identical to TRBD1. Per germline, CDR1 SNHLY and CDR2 FYNNEI. The CDR3 extends over 16 amino acids. The V and J ends lost 1 base and 1 base, in that order; junction bases with no gene match: 4. This CDR3 reads CASSEGQGFGTDTQYF. CDR3 in DNA: TGTGCCAGCAGTGAAGGACAGGGGTTCGGCACAGATACGCAGTATTTT.

Many counts were recorded for this clonotype. This chain joins TRBV5-1 and TRBJ2-5; D might be TRBD2 (5 bases). Looked up from germline, CDR1 is SGHRS and CDR2 is YFSETQ. This CDR3 has 15 amino acids. The V end lost 0 bases, the J end lost 5 bases, and 14 bases lay between the germline ends. CDR3 coding DNA: TGCGCCAGCAGCTTGGCCCCGGGGTCCCGGGAGACCCAGTACTTC. Translated, it gives CASSLAPGSRETQYF.

The chain couples TRBV20-1 to TRBJ2-2; 9 bases fit TRBD1. This CDR3 region has 14 residues. Germline loops: CDR1 DFQATT, CDR2 SNEGSKA (reference sequence). V was clipped by 1 base and J by 9 bases; unmatched bases: 6. The CDR3 spells CSARGQGGKWELFF. The CDR3 DNA follows: TGCAGTGCTAGAGGACAGGGGGGGAAATGGGAGCTGTTTTTT.

This rearrangement joins TRBV20-1 to TRBJ2-3; 12 positions agree with TRBD2. Trimming took 5 bases from V and 4 from J; bases not matched to a gene: 4. The CDR3 has 14 residues. The germline CDR1 and CDR2 sequences are DFQATT and SNEGSKA (reference sequence). For the CDR3, the DNA is TGCAGTGCTCCTCTAGCGGGGGGGGCAGATACGCAGTATTTT. It encodes CSAPLAGGADTQYF.

V is TRBV7-2 and J is TRBJ2-2; tentative D call: TRBD2 (6 bases). CDR3 length: 14 amino acids. V was shortened by 11 bases and J by 2 bases, with 15 bases between the two germline ends. Germline V CDR1 and CDR2: SGHTA, FQGNSA. The CDR3 nucleotides are TGTGCCTCTGAAGGCGGGACTAACACCGGGGAGCTGTTTTTT. Its protein product is CASEGGTNTGELFF.

By frequency in the sample, this clonotype is medium-sized. The CDR3 DNA reads TGTGCCAGCAGCTTAAATTCCCCCTTCGCGGGGGGGGTTAATACGCAGTATTTT. Protein sequence: CASSLNSPFAGGVNTQYF. The chain recombines TRBV7-2 with TRBJ2-3; TRBD2 matches at 9 bases. Trimming removed 2 bases from V and 7 bases from J; junction bases left unmatched: 16. Germline V gene sequence: CDR1 SGHTA, CDR2 FQGNSA. The CDR3 totals 18 residues.

J is TRBJ2-7 and V is TRBV11-1; tentative D call: TRBD2 (5 bases). The CDR3 contains 14 residues. Trimming took 3 bases from V and 0 from J, leaving 9 bases between them. Germline V gives CDR1 SGHAT, CDR2 FQDESV (reference sequence). This CDR3 is CASSLGSSSYEQYF. The CDR3 bases are TGTGCCAGCAGCTTGGGGAGCAGCTCCTACGAGCAGTACTTC. Supplemented by reference TRBV11-1 and TRBJ2-7, the full variable domain reads EAEVAQSPRYKITEKSQAVAFWCDPISGHATLYWYRQILGQGPELLVQFQDESVVDDSQLPKDRFSAERLKGVDSTLKIQPAELGDSAMYLCASSLGSSSYEQYFGPGTRLTVT.